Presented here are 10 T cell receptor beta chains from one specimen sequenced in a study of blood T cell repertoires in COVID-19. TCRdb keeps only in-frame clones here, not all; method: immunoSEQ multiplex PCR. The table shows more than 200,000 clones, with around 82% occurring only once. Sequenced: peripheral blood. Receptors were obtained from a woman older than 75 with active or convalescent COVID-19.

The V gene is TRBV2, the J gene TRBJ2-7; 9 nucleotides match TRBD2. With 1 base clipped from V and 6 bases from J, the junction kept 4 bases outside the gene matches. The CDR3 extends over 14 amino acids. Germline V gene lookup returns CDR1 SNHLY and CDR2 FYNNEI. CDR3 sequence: CASSEVASGVEQYF. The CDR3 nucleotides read TGTGCCAGCAGTGAAGTCGCTAGCGGGGTCGAGCAGTACTTC.

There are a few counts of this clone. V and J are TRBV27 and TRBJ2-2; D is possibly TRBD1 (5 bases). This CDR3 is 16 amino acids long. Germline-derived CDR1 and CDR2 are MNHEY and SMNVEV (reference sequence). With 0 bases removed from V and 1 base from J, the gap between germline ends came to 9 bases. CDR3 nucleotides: TGTGCCAGCAGTTTATCCCGACAGTTGAACACCGGGGAGCTGTTTTTT. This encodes CASSLSRQLNTGELFF.

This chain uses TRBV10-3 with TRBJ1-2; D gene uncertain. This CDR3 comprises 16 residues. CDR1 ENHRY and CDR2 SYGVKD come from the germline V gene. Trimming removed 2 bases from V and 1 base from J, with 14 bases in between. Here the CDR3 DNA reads TGTGCCATCAGTGAGCCGAGCGGACGGGATAACTATGGCTACACCTTC. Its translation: CAISEPSGRDNYGYTF.

The CDR3 protein is CASSEAEWSSYNEQFF. The CDR3 DNA is TGTGCCAGCAGTGAAGCGGAGTGGAGCTCCTACAATGAGCAGTTCTTC. The J gene is TRBJ2-1, the V gene TRBV6-1; D is uncertain. CDR1 is MNHNS, CDR2 SASEGT, per germline. V gave up 0 bases and J gave up 0 bases, with 9 bases separating them. This CDR3 comprises 16 residues.

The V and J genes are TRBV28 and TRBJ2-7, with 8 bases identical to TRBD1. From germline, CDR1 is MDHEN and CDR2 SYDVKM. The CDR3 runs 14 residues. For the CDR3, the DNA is TGTGGCACGGGCCAGGGGGCCCTCCACCACGAGCAGTACTTC. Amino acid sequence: CGTGQGALHHEQYF. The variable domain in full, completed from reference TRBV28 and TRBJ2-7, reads DVKVTQSSRYLVKRTGEKVFLECVQDMDHENMFWYRQDPGLGLRLIYFSYDVKMKEKGDIPEGYSVSREKKERFSLILESASTNQTSMYLCGTGQGALHHEQYFGPGTRLTVT.

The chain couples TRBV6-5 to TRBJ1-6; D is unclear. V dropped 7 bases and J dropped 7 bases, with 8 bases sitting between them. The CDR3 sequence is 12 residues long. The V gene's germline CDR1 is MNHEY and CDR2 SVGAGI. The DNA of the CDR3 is TGTGCCAGCACCTCTGTGAATTCACCCCTCCACTTT. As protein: CASTSVNSPLHF.

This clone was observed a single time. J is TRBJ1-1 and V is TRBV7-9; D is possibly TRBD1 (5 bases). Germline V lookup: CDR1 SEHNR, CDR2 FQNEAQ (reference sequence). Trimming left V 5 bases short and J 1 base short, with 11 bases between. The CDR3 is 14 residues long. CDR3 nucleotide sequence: TGTGCCAGCAGCCGAACAACAGGGAACACTGAAGCTTTCTTT. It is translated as CASSRTTGNTEAFF. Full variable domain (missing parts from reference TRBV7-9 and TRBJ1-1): DTGVSQNPRHKITKRGQNVTFRCDPISEHNRLYWYRQTLGQGPEFLTYFQNEAQLEKSRLLSDRFSAERPKGSFSTLEIQRTEQGDSAMYLCASSRTTGNTEAFFGQGTRLTVV.

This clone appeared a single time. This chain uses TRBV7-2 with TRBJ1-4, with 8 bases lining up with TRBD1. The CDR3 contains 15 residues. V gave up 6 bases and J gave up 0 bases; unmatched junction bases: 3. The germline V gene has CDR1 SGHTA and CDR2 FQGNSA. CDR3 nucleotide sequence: TGTGCCAGCAGTCGACAGGGGTCAACTAATGAAAAACTGTTTTTT. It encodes CASSRQGSTNEKLFF.

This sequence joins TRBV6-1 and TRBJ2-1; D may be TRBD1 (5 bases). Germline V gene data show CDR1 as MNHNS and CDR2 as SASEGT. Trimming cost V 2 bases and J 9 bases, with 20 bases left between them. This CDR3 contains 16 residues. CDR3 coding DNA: TGTGCCAGCAGTGAATGGGGTCAGGGCGGAATCGGTGAGCAGTTCTTC. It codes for CASSEWGQGGIGEQFF.

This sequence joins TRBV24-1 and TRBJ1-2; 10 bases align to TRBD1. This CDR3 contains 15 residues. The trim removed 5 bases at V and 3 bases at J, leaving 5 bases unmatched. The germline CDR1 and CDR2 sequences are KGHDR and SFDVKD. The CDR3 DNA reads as TGTGCCACCAGTGCCTCCGGGACAGGGGACTATGGCTACACCTTC. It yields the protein CATSASGTGDYGYTF.